The entry below gives a single T cell receptor beta chain sequence along with its context. Its antigen remains unknown. This sample was taken from a study of cytomegalovirus exposure and HLA in healthy donors. Overall study findings and caveats: The investigators catalogued 164 TCR beta chains as cytomegalovirus-associated.

The primer mix had 60 Vbeta and 13 Jbeta primers. Sequencing used immunoSEQ multiplex PCR; TCRdb keeps in-frame clones, though not all of them. Here the sample spans about 130,000 clones, around 80% being singletons. Per germline, CDR1 SNHLY and CDR2 FYNNEI. The CDR3 is 14 amino acids. V shed 4 bases and J 6 bases; nucleotides not matched to a gene: 8. The specimen sequenced was PBMCs. The TCR was taken from a woman aged 18-29 years in good health and CMV-seronegative. The chain recombines TRBV2 with TRBJ1-2; 7 positions agree with TRBD1. As DNA, the CDR3 is TGTGCCAGCAGTGGGACAGGCGCAGTGGATGGCTACACCTTC. It is translated as CASSGTGAVDGYTF.